This T cell receptor beta chain was captured in a study of T cells in Graves' hyperthyroidism and ophthalmopathy. Study results and limitations: Ophthalmopathy prediction by the model preceded onset by a median roughly 6 months.

The CDR3 regions of TCR beta were amplified from RNA transcripts. First-round RT-PCR with HTBI primers amplified the TCR CDR3 region. TCRdb reprocessed the multiplex PCR reads via MiXCR and lists one record per CDR3 protein. The sample records nearly 250,000 distinct CDR3 sequences, about 25% being singletons. This clonotype is a singleton in its sample. Its specificity is not known. The sample taken for sequencing was blood. The sequence was collected from a woman aged 40 to 50 with Graves' ophthalmopathy.

The CDR3 loop is CASSSGTVLQYF. For the CDR3, the DNA is TGTGCCAGCAGTTCTGGGACAGTCCTTCAGTACTTC. The V and J genes are TRBV12-3 or TRBV12-4 and TRBJ2-4, with 7 nucleotides matching TRBD1. Trimming at V came to 4 bases and at J to 11 bases, leaving 5 bases not matched to a gene. This CDR3 spans 12 amino acids.